This is a list of T cell receptor beta chains from one sample in a study of post-analysis software for immune sequencing data. TCRdb re-analysed the PCR reads in MiXCR, keeping a single row per CDR3 protein. The sample consists of fewer than 900,000 distinct CDR3 sequences, approximately 44% of them appearing once. The material sequenced was blood. The receptors were gathered from a girl aged 10 to 17 with multiple sclerosis. CDR3s include the opening cysteine and the closing phenylalanine or tryptophan.

v_gene: TRBV6-5
CDR3aa: CASSYTLAGGSYEQYF

v_gene: TRBV6-5
CDR3aa: CASSTLLAGTSGRSGNEQFF

v_gene: TRBV20-1
CDR3aa: CSARVDRGWETQYF

v_gene: TRBV29-1
CDR3aa: CSVDGTDRSSYEQYF

v_gene: TRBV29-1
CDR3aa: CSVEDETSSYEQYF

v_gene: TRBV20-1
CDR3aa: CSAERTVAPRWQETQYF

v_gene: TRBV20-1
CDR3aa: CSAPPGQGGYEQYF

v_gene: TRBV28
CDR3aa: CASSISQGASYEQYF

v_gene: TRBV6-6
CDR3aa: CASKQGIVGNEQFF

v_gene: TRBV20-1
CDR3aa: CSARGTATYEQYF

v_gene: TRBV5-6
CDR3aa: CASSLGVSGVLAKNIQYF

v_gene: TRBV29-1
CDR3aa: CSFLTGESYEQYF

v_gene: TRBV15
CDR3aa: CATSRGRPWKQETQYF

v_gene: TRBV30
CDR3aa: CAWSVPPSEGYTF

v_gene: TRBV7-9
CDR3aa: CASSLASAGQREQYF

v_gene: TRBV12-3/TRBV12-4
CDR3aa: CASSVGLLKGGFF

v_gene: TRBV30
CDR3aa: CAWDGYTF

v_gene: TRBV5-1
CDR3aa: CASSLISSRETQYF

v_gene: TRBV6-5
CDR3aa: CASRPNRGSFYGYTF

v_gene: TRBV29-1
CDR3aa: CSVDFGDSYNEQFF

v_gene: TRBV29-1
CDR3aa: CSVVTSPETQYF

v_gene: TRBV5-4
CDR3aa: CASSSTGPTYEQYF

v_gene: TRBV11-2
CDR3aa: CASSWTGGTEKLFF

v_gene: TRBV20-1
CDR3aa: CSATDNGGQFF

v_gene: TRBV20-1
CDR3aa: CSASWASSSYEQYF

v_gene: TRBV7-9
CDR3aa: CASRPATSTDTQYF

v_gene: TRBV7-2
CDR3aa: CASSGGTGRADTQYF

v_gene: TRBV27
CDR3aa: CASRPYPGQSTEAFF

v_gene: TRBV3-1
CDR3aa: CASSQEGQRIYNEQFF

v_gene: TRBV12-3/TRBV12-4
CDR3aa: CASSLSQTGDQPQHF

v_gene: TRBV7-9
CDR3aa: CASSSRGAVLTF

v_gene: TRBV5-1
CDR3aa: CASSFTRVHEQFF

v_gene: TRBV15
CDR3aa: CATSSPPGKTGGANIQYF

v_gene: TRBV5-1
CDR3aa: CASSQAGTGLGEQYF

v_gene: TRBV12-3/TRBV12-4
CDR3aa: CASSLHRGQETQYF

v_gene: TRBV9
CDR3aa: CASSVASSEPEKLFF

v_gene: TRBV11-2
CDR3aa: CASSPAGPTDTQYF

v_gene: TRBV20-1
CDR3aa: CSAIYFTHGYTF

v_gene: TRBV5-1
CDR3aa: CASSPRLGNTGELFF

v_gene: TRBV29-1
CDR3aa: CSVGTGSVTEAFF

v_gene: TRBV3-1
CDR3aa: CASSPGQGLSIRANVLTF

v_gene: TRBV12-3/TRBV12-4
CDR3aa: CASSVSGSVSYEQYF

v_gene: TRBV6-5
CDR3aa: CASRTDPTPDEYGYTF

v_gene: TRBV5-1
CDR3aa: CASSLNNLAEAFF

v_gene: TRBV12-3/TRBV12-4
CDR3aa: CASSVAGGSSEQYF

v_gene: TRBV7-8
CDR3aa: CATKPRDLGEDEQFF

v_gene: TRBV11-2
CDR3aa: CASSRTGVNTEAFF

v_gene: TRBV7-3
CDR3aa: CASSPAGAYNEQFF

v_gene: TRBV12-3/TRBV12-4
CDR3aa: CASMPSGNRVETQYF

v_gene: TRBV20-1
CDR3aa: CSALIGNNYGYTF

v_gene: TRBV11-2
CDR3aa: CASSLDPGLTPHEQYF

v_gene: TRBV4-3
CDR3aa: CASSPRLAGANGQFF

v_gene: TRBV20-1
CDR3aa: CSAGKTSGETQYF

v_gene: TRBV4-2
CDR3aa: CASSQEGQKSNYGYTF

v_gene: TRBV18
CDR3aa: CASSPGTSGSHYEQYF

v_gene: TRBV29-1
CDR3aa: CSVDGFTSDPYNEQFF

v_gene: TRBV28
CDR3aa: CASSLGTGGVSFPGANVLTF

v_gene: TRBV24-1
CDR3aa: CATSEVRGKRDTQYF

v_gene: TRBV20-1
CDR3aa: CSARSDRASYEQYF